This T cell receptor beta chain was found in a study of CD8+CD57+ T cells in acquired aplastic anemia. The study, taken as a whole, reports: In common between the patients and the controls were twenty-nine CD8+ CDR3 sequences.

Sequencing was done on patients that had shown CD8+CD57+ cell expansion by flow cytometry. It was genomic DNA that served as the template for profiling TCR beta VDJ and CDR3. TCRdb processed the reads anew with MiXCR; each CDR3 protein has one entry. Of some 200,000 distinct CDR3 sequences listed, around 49% are singletons. The CDR3 loop spans 14 amino acids. The V gene lost 3 bases and the J gene lost 4 bases, with 12 bases spanning the gap. Germline CDR1 LNHDA, CDR2 SQIVND (reference sequence). This clonotype was picked up many times. Its antigen is unknown. V is TRBV19 and J is TRBJ1-2, with a possible D match to TRBD1 (5 bases). Material for sequencing was sorted CD4+, CD8+, or CD8+CD57+ T cells (not recorded which) from PBMCs. This sequence was found in a human donor with aplastic anemia. The chain's CDR3 is CASSIIERGYGYTF. CDR3 nucleotides: TGTGCCAGTAGTATCATTGAAAGGGGCTATGGCTACACCTTC.